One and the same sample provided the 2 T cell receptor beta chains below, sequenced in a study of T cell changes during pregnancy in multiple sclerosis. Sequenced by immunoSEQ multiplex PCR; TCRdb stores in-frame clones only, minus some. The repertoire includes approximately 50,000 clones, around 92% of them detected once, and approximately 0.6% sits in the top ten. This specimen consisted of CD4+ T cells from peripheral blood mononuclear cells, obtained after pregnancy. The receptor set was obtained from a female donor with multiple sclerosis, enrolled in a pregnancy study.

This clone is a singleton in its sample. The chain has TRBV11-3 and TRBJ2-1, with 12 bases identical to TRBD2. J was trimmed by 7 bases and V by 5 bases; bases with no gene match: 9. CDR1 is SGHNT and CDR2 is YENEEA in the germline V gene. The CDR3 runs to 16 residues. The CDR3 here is CASSTSGLAGFNEQFF. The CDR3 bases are TGTGCCAGCAGCACCTCGGGACTAGCGGGCTTTAATGAGCAGTTCTTC.

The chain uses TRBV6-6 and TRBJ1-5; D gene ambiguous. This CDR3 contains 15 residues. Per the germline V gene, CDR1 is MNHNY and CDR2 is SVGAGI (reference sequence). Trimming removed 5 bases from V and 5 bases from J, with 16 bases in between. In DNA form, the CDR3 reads TGTGCCAGCAGTCATACAAGTCTGGAGGATCAGCCCCAGCATTTT. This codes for CASSHTSLEDQPQHF.